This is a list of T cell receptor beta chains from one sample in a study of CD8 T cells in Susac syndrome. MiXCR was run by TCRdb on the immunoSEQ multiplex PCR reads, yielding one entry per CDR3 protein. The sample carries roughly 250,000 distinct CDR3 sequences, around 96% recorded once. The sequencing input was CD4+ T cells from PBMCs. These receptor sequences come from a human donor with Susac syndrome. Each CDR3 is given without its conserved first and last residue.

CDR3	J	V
SAKAGRGLGETQY	TRBJ2-5	TRBV20-1
SAGGQGEGYT	TRBJ1-2	TRBV20-1
ASSHKPGTGGFFTEAF	TRBJ1-1	TRBV4-2
ASSTDRGYT	TRBJ1-2	TRBV28
ASSPRAGAYNEQF	TRBJ2-1	TRBV5-4
ATEAGDTDTQY	TRBJ2-3	TRBV15
ASSLAPRGETQY	TRBJ2-5	TRBV5-1
ASSQVTLALGSNQPQH	TRBJ1-5	TRBV23-1
ASSLADRDRRPQH	TRBJ1-5	TRBV5-8
ASRLLLAGPSNEQF	TRBJ2-1	TRBV12-3/TRBV12-4
ASSPVHSGSFADTQY	TRBJ2-3	TRBV4-2
ASSRGTERETQY	TRBJ2-5	TRBV4-1
SVAAAVANYGYT	TRBJ1-2	TRBV29-1
ATSGAGNLLGQY	TRBJ2-3	TRBV24-1
ASSPSGRGTDTQY	TRBJ2-3	TRBV18
ASSQSGPDTQY	TRBJ2-3	TRBV14
SAREFSGSYNEQF	TRBJ2-1	TRBV20-1
SARQPAGPYGYT	TRBJ1-2	TRBV20-1
ASGPADTQY	TRBJ2-3	TRBV28
ASSQSPNTEAF	TRBJ1-1	TRBV3-1
ASSLANYGYT	TRBJ1-2	TRBV28
ASSSLGRQIGQF	TRBJ2-1	TRBV5-6
ASSPGQGPYNEQF	TRBJ2-1	TRBV5-4
ASSQDGLGGSGYT	TRBJ1-2	TRBV4-1
AISESGGNTQY	TRBJ2-3	TRBV10-3
SASRQSDTQY	TRBJ2-3	TRBV20-1
ASSPPGQGSYEQY	TRBJ2-7	TRBV18
ASSQIRTREINEQF	TRBJ2-1	TRBV14
ASGRTAGQPQH	TRBJ1-5	TRBV12-5
ASSLLDNEQF	TRBJ2-1	TRBV7-9
ASSSLSRQAGFYEQY	TRBJ2-7	TRBV6-5
ASSPAGRGLFF	TRBJ1-1	TRBV19
ASSVALGDTQY	TRBJ2-3	TRBV9
ASSLILNEQF	TRBJ2-1	TRBV7-6
ASSYSMASGSLSTKNIQY	TRBJ2-4	TRBV6-5
ATSWKEDEAF	TRBJ1-1	TRBV24-1
SARGERKGGLETQY	TRBJ2-5	TRBV20-1
ASSDLGLQGQF	TRBJ2-1	TRBV6-1
SVKRDRAFGYT	TRBJ1-2	TRBV29-1
ASSLETQAF	TRBJ1-1	TRBV11-2
ASSASRDRGADTQY	TRBJ2-3	TRBV7-3